The T cell receptor beta chain described here comes from a study of blood T cells in healthy people across ages. Points from the study as a whole: The authors considered diversity estimates from one million T cells to be underestimates.

This CDR3 is built from 16 residues. Per germline, CDR1 MGHRA and CDR2 YSYEKL. With respect to this clonotype: Its specificity is not known. Its ends do not fully match the called genes, so a read error is possible.

Then a second PCR, running about 6 to 12 cycles, was carried out with a sample-barcoded 5' primer and a J-beta primer mix. One entry per CDR3 protein, called by TCRdb with MiXCR from the 5' RACE reads. The repertoire includes hundreds of thousands of distinct CDR3 sequences, around 24% of them detected once, and under 9% sits in the top ten. These data also featured in a second study, about T cells of mothers and their children. That report adds: Donation was provided by three healthy Caucasian mothers along with their six children.

This clonotype was sampled from a boy aged 10-17 years in good health. This chain connects TRBV4-1 to TRBJ1-4, with no clear D. Sequenced sample: blood. The CDR3 sequence: CASSPTRYAANEKLVF. The CDR3 DNA is TGCGCCAGCAGCCCTACCCGGTATGCAGCTAATGAAAAACTGGTTTTT.